The clone carrying this T cell receptor beta chain has more than one count but fewer than ten. The source of the sample is a study of identical twins. A universal primer binding site was introduced by template switching. The final cDNA contained unique molecular identifiers. TCRdb reprocessed the 5' RACE reads with MiXCR, giving one entry per CDR3 protein. The sample yields around 670,000 distinct CDR3 sequences, around 6.1% seen once. Germline CDR1 and CDR2: SGHAT and FQNNGV. The CDR3 length is 18 residues. With 1 base clipped from V and 6 bases from J, the junction kept 14 bases outside the gene matches.

The chain is built from TRBV11-2 and TRBJ2-1, with 8 positions matching TRBD2. Material: naive T cells sorted from blood. The sequence derives from a man between 18 and 35 years old in good health. This CDR3 is CASSLVIGLAGGVNEQFF. The DNA of the CDR3 is TGTGCCAGCAGCTTAGTCATAGGCTTGGCGGGAGGTGTCAATGAGCAGTTCTTC.